The next 21 T cell receptor beta chains were all read from a single sample in a study of blood T cell repertoires in COVID-19. Generated by immunoSEQ multiplex PCR, the TCRdb table keeps only in-frame clones and is missing some. The table has 300,000 to 400,000 clones, about 92% seen once; the top ten hold roughly 2.6%. The sequenced sample was PBMCs or T cells enriched from blood (not recorded which). The source is a man in his sixties who had recovered from COVID-19.

V gene TRBV6-5 combines with J gene TRBJ1-6; D is uncertain. Germline CDR1 reads MNHEY; CDR2 reads SVGAGI. CDR3 length equals 13 residues. V shed 7 bases and J shed 0 bases, with 4 bases lying between them. CDR3 region: CASTSSYNSPLHF. In nucleotides, the CDR3 is TGTGCCAGCACCAGCTCCTATAATTCACCCCTCCACTTT.

The chain links TRBV30 to TRBJ1-1; 10 bases match TRBD1. V lost 5 bases and J lost 7; bases outside the gene matches: 1. The CDR3 spans 11 residues. Germline CDR1 reads GTSNPN; CDR2 reads SVGIG (reference sequence). The CDR3 nucleotides are TGTGCCTGGGGACAGGGGGGTGAAGCTTTCTTT. Its translation: CAWGQGGEAFF.

The chain employs TRBV21-1 and TRBJ1-1; TRBD1 is the table's D call, not checked against the DNA. TRBV21-1 is listed as a pseudogene. The CDR3 consists of 16 residues. The CDR3 bases are TGTGCCAGCAGCAAGGACAGGGCCCTAATGAACACTGAAGCTTTCTTT. It codes for CASSKDRALMNTEAFF.

The chain uses TRBV2 and TRBJ1-1; perhaps TRBD1 as D (6 bases). The germline V and J ends were trimmed by 5 bases and 0 bases, with 13 bases remaining between them. The CDR3 runs 15 residues. In germline, CDR1 is SNHLY, CDR2 FYNNEI. For the CDR3, the DNA is TGTGCCAGCAGTTTACAGGGAACCTTGAACACTGAAGCTTTCTTT. The encoded protein is CASSLQGTLNTEAFF.

The rearrangement links TRBV19 to TRBJ1-5; TRBD1 might be the D (5 bases). Trimming cost V 5 bases and J 2 bases, with 16 bases left between them. This CDR3 has 16 amino acids. Germline V gene sequence: CDR1 LNHDA, CDR2 SQIVND (reference sequence). The DNA of the CDR3 is TGTGCCAGTAGTGACTTCCCCAGGGTGGGCAATCAGCCCCAGCATTTT. It translates to CASSDFPRVGNQPQHF. The variable domain in full, completed from reference TRBV19 and TRBJ1-5, reads DGGITQSPKYLFRKEGQNVTLSCEQNLNHDAMYWYRQDPGQGLRLIYYSQIVNDFQKGDIAEGYSVSREKKESFPLTVTSAQKNPTAFYLCASSDFPRVGNQPQHFGDGTRLSIL.

The rearrangement joins TRBV5-5 to TRBJ1-4; 7 bases are a match to TRBD1. The CDR3 is made up of 14 amino acids. The trim removed 4 bases at V and 8 bases at J, leaving 8 bases unmatched. Germline values: CDR1 SGHKS, CDR2 YYEKEE (reference sequence). CDR3: CASSLTGLGEKLFF. The CDR3 DNA is TGTGCCAGCAGCCTGACAGGGTTGGGGGAAAAACTGTTTTTT.

This clone occurred once. The genes are TRBV19 and TRBJ1-2, with 9 bases matching TRBD1. With V trimmed by 7 bases and J by 4 bases, 22 bases remained unmatched. The CDR3 runs 19 residues. Per the germline V gene, CDR1 is LNHDA and CDR2 is SQIVND (reference sequence). CDR3 DNA: TGTGCCAGTAATCTTGCGTCTGGACAGGGGTACCCACCTAGCTATGGCTACACCTTC. Translation: CASNLASGQGYPPSYGYTF.

DNA for the CDR3: TGTGCCAGCACCCCAACACAGAACACTGAAGCTTTCTTT. Its translation is CASTPTQNTEAFF. The J gene is TRBJ1-1, the V gene TRBV6-2 or TRBV6-3; D is unresolved. This CDR3 has 13 amino acids. Germline V gives CDR1 MNHEY, CDR2 SVGEGT. Trimming pared 7 bases from V and 1 base from J, leaving 10 bases between.

The chain has TRBV4-1 and TRBJ1-3; D remains unclear. Germline V lookup: CDR1 MGHRA, CDR2 YSYEKL. The V end lost 0 bases, the J end lost 1 base, and 7 bases lay between the germline ends. The CDR3 is 15 amino acids. CDR3 amino acids: CASSQESVSGNTIYF. CDR3 in DNA: TGCGCCAGCAGCCAAGAGAGCGTATCTGGAAACACCATATATTTT.

The CDR3 reads CASSDKLEAFF. CDR3 DNA: TGTGCCAGCAGTGACAAACTTGAAGCTTTCTTT. The rearrangement links TRBV2 to TRBJ1-1; no definite D call. Looked up from germline, CDR1 is SNHLY and CDR2 is FYNNEI. This CDR3 comprises 11 residues. V was shortened by 3 bases and J by 7 bases, with 6 bases between the two germline ends. The complete variable domain, with remaining parts taken from reference TRBV2 and TRBJ1-1, reads EPEVTQTPSHQVTQMGQEVILRCVPISNHLYFYWYRQILGQKVEFLVSFYNNEISEKSEIFDDQFSVERPDGSNFTLKIRSTKLEDSAMYFCASSDKLEAFFGQGTRLTVV.

The chain joins TRBV27 to TRBJ2-2; D perhaps matches TRBD2 (6 bases). V gave up 10 bases and J gave up 2 bases, with 17 bases separating them. Per germline, CDR1 MNHEY and CDR2 SMNVEV (reference sequence). This CDR3 has 15 residues. CDR3 amino acids: CATTVGGINTGELFF. In DNA, the CDR3 is TGTGCCACCACGGTCGGGGGAATCAACACCGGGGAGCTGTTTTTT.

This chain connects TRBV6-5 to TRBJ1-5; 7 nucleotides align to TRBD1. The CDR3 is 14 residues long. With V trimmed by 9 bases and J by 6 bases, 11 bases remained unmatched. Germline CDR1 MNHEY, CDR2 SVGAGI. The CDR3 nucleotides read TGTGCCAGTGGGGACAGTCCCCTTCGTCAGCCCCAGCATTTT. Translating it yields CASGDSPLRQPQHF.

This clone was observed a single time. The chain uses TRBV4-3 and TRBJ1-1, with D tentatively TRBD1 (6 bases). Deletions cut 10 bases from V and 7 bases from J, with 22 bases between. In germline, CDR1 is LGHNA, CDR2 YSLEER. The CDR3 loop spans 14 amino acids. The CDR3: CANDGGPLAVEAFF. The DNA for the CDR3 is TGCGCCAACGACGGGGGGCCCTTGGCGGTTGAAGCTTTCTTT.

The rearrangement uses TRBV2 and TRBJ2-1; no firm D call. Germline V gene data show CDR1 as SNHLY and CDR2 as FYNNEI. The ends were cut back, 4 bases at V and 0 bases at J, with 10 bases in the middle. CDR3 length equals 15 residues. CDR3 sequence reads: CASSAGSSSYNEQFF. CDR3 nucleotide sequence: TGTGCCAGCAGTGCCGGATCTAGCTCCTACAATGAGCAGTTCTTC.

J is TRBJ1-6 and V is TRBV5-4; D is possibly TRBD1 (6 bases). The germline CDR1 and CDR2 sequences are SGHNT and YYREEE (reference sequence). There are 14 residues in the CDR3. Trimming took 4 bases from V and 7 from J, leaving 12 bases between them. The CDR3 here is CASSPGQPNSPLHF. The CDR3 DNA sequence: TGTGCCAGCAGCCCCGGACAGCCAAATTCACCCCTCCACTTT.

The chain employs TRBV5-5 and TRBJ1-6; D may be TRBD1 (5 bases). The germline V and J ends were trimmed by 2 bases and 4 bases, with 10 bases remaining between them. The germline V gene has CDR1 SGHKS and CDR2 YYEKEE (reference sequence). The CDR3 loop spans 15 amino acids. CDR3 protein: CASSLIGDYNSPLHF. DNA for the CDR3: TGTGCCAGCAGCTTAATAGGGGATTATAATTCACCCCTCCACTTT.

The chain couples TRBV29-1 to TRBJ2-7, with D possibly TRBD1 on 6 matching bases. From germline, CDR1 is SQVTM and CDR2 ANQGSEA. The ends were cut back, 1 base at V and 3 bases at J, with 10 bases in the middle. The CDR3 spans 13 residues. Here the CDR3 DNA reads TGCAGCGTTGAAGGGGGGCAGGGCTACGAGCAGTACTTC. This codes for CSVEGGQGYEQYF.

Remarks on this clone: The sample carries other DNA sequences with the same CDR3. The rearrangement joins TRBV5-1 to TRBJ2-7, with 8 bases fitting TRBD1. V trimming: 4 bases; J trimming: 4 bases; junction bases outside the gene matches: 7. Germline CDR1 reads SGHRS; CDR2 reads YFSETQ. The CDR3 contains 14 residues. The CDR3 reads CASSLGTGVYEQYF. The DNA of the CDR3 is TGCGCCAGCAGCCTGGGGACAGGAGTTTACGAGCAGTACTTC.

The rearrangement links TRBV18 to TRBJ1-1; D perhaps matches TRBD1 (5 bases). V lost 3 bases, J lost 7 bases, and 15 bases lay in between. The CDR3 has 14 amino acids. From germline, CDR1 is KGHSH and CDR2 LQKENI. This CDR3 is CASSPPDKFNEAFF. In DNA form, the CDR3 reads TGTGCCAGCTCACCGCCGGACAAGTTTAATGAAGCTTTCTTT.

The sample holds one count of this clone. This rearrangement joins TRBV6-6 to TRBJ1-2; no clear D gene. CDR3 length: 15 residues. From germline, CDR1 is MNHNY and CDR2 SVGAGI (reference sequence). V dropped 5 bases and J dropped 4 bases, with 17 bases sitting between them. The CDR3 DNA sequence: TGTGCCAGCAGTCAACCCGGGGAGGGAACCTATGGCTACACCTTC. This codes for CASSQPGEGTYGYTF.

In this sample, this clone turned up once. The chain employs TRBV19 and TRBJ1-1; TRBD1 might be the D (5 bases). The length of the CDR3 is 11 residues. The germline V and J ends were trimmed by 5 bases and 8 bases, with 9 bases remaining between them. Germline CDR1 reads LNHDA; CDR2 reads SQIVND (reference sequence). The CDR3 protein is CASSLGGEAFF. CDR3 nucleotide sequence: TGTGCCAGTAGTTTGGGGGGAGAAGCTTTCTTT.